What follows are 27 T cell receptor beta chains derived from one specimen sequenced in a study of cytomegalovirus exposure and HLA in healthy donors. Vbeta (60) and Jbeta (13) primers were used in the PCR. The assay was immunoSEQ multiplex PCR, and TCRdb's table has in-frame clones only and misses some. The table records over 85,000 clones, under 80% of them present only once. Sequenced: PBMCs. The receptor source for this set is a man between 40 and 49 years old in good health and CMV-seronegative.

The chain couples TRBV5-5 to TRBJ2-3; D is undetermined. The V gene's germline CDR1 is SGHKS and CDR2 YYEKEE (reference sequence). The CDR3 runs to 13 residues. Trimming stripped 4 bases from V and 2 bases from J, with 8 bases between. DNA of the CDR3: TGTGCCAGCAGCCGTACAGCCACAGATACGCAGTATTTT. It specifies CASSRTATDTQYF.

The chain carries TRBV18 and TRBJ2-1; D ambiguous. The V gene lost 1 base and the J gene lost 6 bases, with 16 bases spanning the gap. This CDR3 is built from 16 residues. CDR1 KGHSH and CDR2 LQKENI come from the germline V gene. In DNA form, the CDR3 reads TGTGCCAGCTCACCACGGCACCCCTCCTCGTTCAATGAGCAGTTCTTC. The encoded protein is CASSPRHPSSFNEQFF. Supplemented by reference TRBV18 and TRBJ2-1, the full variable domain reads NAGVMQNPRHLVRRRGQEARLRCSPMKGHSHVYWYRQLPEEGLKFMVYLQKENIIDESGMPKERFSAEFPKEGPSILRIQQVVRGDSAAYFCASSPRHPSSFNEQFFGPGTRLTVL.

This chain joins TRBV9 and TRBJ1-2, with 7 bases matching TRBD1. The V and J ends lost 0 bases and 3 bases, in that order; junction bases with no gene match: 8. Germline CDR1 is SGDLS and CDR2 is YYNGEE. CDR3 length: 16 residues. The CDR3 region has the DNA TGTGCCAGCAGCGTAGCTCGGGGCAGGGGGTACTATGGCTACACCTTC. As protein: CASSVARGRGYYGYTF.

CDR3 DNA sequence: TGTGCCAGCAGCGTAGGGGGCGGGAGGGTACAAGATACGCAGTATTTT. Translation: CASSVGGGRVQDTQYF. The chain is built from TRBV9 and TRBJ2-3, with TRBD2 identical over 9 bases. Trimming removed 0 bases from V and 5 bases from J; junction bases left unmatched: 7. In germline, CDR1 is SGDLS, CDR2 YYNGEE. The CDR3 is made up of 16 amino acids.

A few counts support this clone. The rearrangement joins TRBV7-8 to TRBJ2-7; no clear D. Trimming removed 5 bases from V and 3 bases from J, with 20 bases in between. CDR1 and CDR2 (germline): SGHVS, FQNEAQ. There are 16 residues in the CDR3. CDR3 bases: TGTGCCAGCAGCCCCTCAGGCCGCATTGTGATCTACGAGCAGTACTTC. It codes for CASSPSGRIVIYEQYF.

The chain uses TRBV6-5 and TRBJ2-7; tentative D call: TRBD2 (6 bases). Germline V gene lookup returns CDR1 MNHEY and CDR2 SVGAGI. This CDR3 has 14 amino acids. V lost 4 bases and J lost 4, with 14 bases in between. The CDR3 sequence is CASSSAREVYEQYF. The CDR3 bases are TGTGCCAGCAGTTCGGCCAGGGAGGTATACGAGCAGTACTTC.

V is TRBV6-6 and J is TRBJ2-3; 9 bases line up with TRBD2. The trim removed 5 bases at V and 6 bases at J, leaving 6 bases unmatched. CDR3 size: 14 residues. Germline lookup yields CDR1 MNHNY and CDR2 SVGAGI (reference sequence). CDR3 protein: CASSDGTSFDTQYF. The DNA of the CDR3 is TGTGCCAGCAGTGACGGGACTAGCTTTGATACGCAGTATTTT.

V usage is TRBV19 and J usage is TRBJ1-6; no clear D. The CDR3 has 15 amino acids. Germline values: CDR1 LNHDA, CDR2 SQIVND (reference sequence). Trimming removed 6 bases from V and 9 bases from J, with 18 bases in between. The CDR3, as DNA: TGTGCCAGTAGCCTACCTCCCCCCGCAGGTTCACCCCTCCACTTT. As protein: CASSLPPPAGSPLHF. The whole variable domain, remainder taken from reference TRBV19 and TRBJ1-6, is DGGITQSPKYLFRKEGQNVTLSCEQNLNHDAMYWYRQDPGQGLRLIYYSQIVNDFQKGDIAEGYSVSREKKESFPLTVTSAQKNPTAFYLCASSLPPPAGSPLHFGNGTRLTVT.

V is TRBV7-9 and J is TRBJ1-2, with 10 bases lining up with TRBD1. With 6 bases clipped from V and 3 bases from J, the junction kept 7 bases outside the gene matches. The CDR3 has 15 residues. CDR1 and CDR2 (germline): SEHNR, FQNEAQ (reference sequence). The CDR3 nucleotides read TGTGCCAGCAGAGAATCGACAGGGGGCGACTATGGCTACACCTTC. As protein: CASRESTGGDYGYTF.

The chain is built from TRBV7-9 and TRBJ2-3; TRBD1 aligns across 10 bases. The CDR3 extends over 15 amino acids. Looked up from germline, CDR1 is SEHNR and CDR2 is FQNEAQ (reference sequence). Losses at the gene ends were 3 bases for V and 4 bases for J; bases not matched to a gene: 4. CDR3 nucleotide sequence: TGTGCCAGCAGCTTGACAGGGGGCGTCGCAGATACGCAGTATTTT. Protein sequence: CASSLTGGVADTQYF.

This chain joins TRBV11-2 and TRBJ2-7; TRBD2 might be the D (6 bases). V lost 8 bases and J 9 bases, leaving 17 bases between the germline ends. This CDR3 is 12 amino acids long. Germline CDR1 and CDR2: SGHAT and FQNNGV. CDR3 DNA sequence: TGTGCCAGCTCGCGGGGAACGGGAGTGCAGTACTTC. Translated, it gives CASSRGTGVQYF. The full variable domain, in which reference TRBV11-2 and TRBJ2-7 provide the parts outside the CDR3, is EAGVAQSPRYKIIEKRQSVAFWCNPISGHATLYWYQQILGQGPKLLIQFQNNGVVDDSQLPKDRFSAERLKGVDSTLKIQPAKLEDSAVYLCASSRGTGVQYFGPGTRLTVT.

This sequence joins TRBV7-3 and TRBJ2-5; D is unclear. Germline lookup yields CDR1 SGHTA and CDR2 FQGTGA. The CDR3 is made up of 13 amino acids. V lost 0 bases and J 8 bases, leaving 10 bases between the germline ends. The CDR3 sequence: CASSLTFRTTQYF. The CDR3 DNA reads TGTGCCAGCAGCTTAACGTTTCGCACTACCCAGTACTTC.

The chain recombines TRBV4-1 with TRBJ1-5; TRBD1 matches 7 bases. Unmatched junction bases numbered 7, after V lost 0 bases and J lost 5 bases. The V gene's germline CDR1 is MGHRA and CDR2 YSYEKL. This CDR3 region has 16 residues. The CDR3 nucleotides are TGCGCCAGCAGCCAAGATTTTGGGGACAGTCATCAGCCCCAGCATTTT. Its translation: CASSQDFGDSHQPQHF.

The chain links TRBV19 to TRBJ1-1; a possible D gene is TRBD1 (6 bases). The CDR3 contains 13 residues. Germline CDR1 and CDR2: LNHDA and SQIVND (reference sequence). Trimming left V 5 bases short and J 12 bases short, with 19 bases between. CDR3 sequence (DNA): TGTGCCAGTAGTGTGGGACAAACAGACCGGACTTTCTTT. It is translated as CASSVGQTDRTFF.

The chain is built from TRBV28 and TRBJ2-7; 8 nucleotides match TRBD1. Germline CDR1 and CDR2: MDHEN and SYDVKM. With 6 bases clipped from V and 2 bases from J, the junction kept 6 bases outside the gene matches. The CDR3 sequence is 14 residues long. In DNA, the CDR3 is TGTGCCAGCAGCTCAGGACAGGGTACCTACGAGCAGTACTTC. Translating gives CASSSGQGTYEQYF.

This chain uses TRBV7-3 with TRBJ2-3; 9 bases agree with TRBD1. The CDR3 runs to 15 residues. Germline V gene sequence: CDR1 SGHTA, CDR2 FQGTGA. The trim removed 5 bases at V and 2 bases at J, leaving 5 bases unmatched. Here the CDR3 reads CASSLVQGATDTQYF. CDR3 in DNA: TGTGCCAGCAGCCTCGTACAGGGGGCCACAGATACGCAGTATTTT.

The V and J genes are TRBV15 and TRBJ2-7; 12 nucleotides align to TRBD2. In germline, CDR1 is LNHNV, CDR2 YYDKDF (reference sequence). The V segment lost 1 base and the J segment 4 bases; nucleotides outside the gene matches: 2. This CDR3 is 15 amino acids long. The CDR3 loop is CATSRALAGGYEQYF. In DNA, the CDR3 is TGTGCCACCAGCAGAGCACTAGCGGGGGGATACGAGCAGTACTTC.

The chain joins TRBV6-5 to TRBJ2-1, with TRBD2 matching 7 bases. V lost 4 bases, J lost 6 bases, and 6 bases stayed unmatched. The CDR3 runs 14 residues. CDR1 is MNHEY, CDR2 SVGAGI, per germline. The CDR3 DNA follows: TGTGCCAGCAGTTCAAGCGGGAAGGGCAATGAGCAGTTCTTC. It specifies CASSSSGKGNEQFF.

The V gene is TRBV19, the J gene TRBJ1-3; no clear D gene. The CDR3 has 15 amino acids. Germline V gene lookup returns CDR1 LNHDA and CDR2 SQIVND (reference sequence). Trimming took off 2 bases at V and 0 bases at J, with 8 bases between the two ends. CDR3 nucleotides: TGTGCCAGTAGTATAAGCGCCGGCTCTGGAAACACCATATATTTT. It yields the protein CASSISAGSGNTIYF.

The genes are TRBV30 and TRBJ2-7, with D possibly matching TRBD2 (5 bases). The CDR3 consists of 15 residues. Germline values: CDR1 GTSNPN, CDR2 SVGIG (reference sequence). The V end lost 6 bases, the J end lost 0 bases, and 18 bases lay between the germline ends. The chain's CDR3 is CACSVPGKTSYEQYF. The CDR3, as DNA: TGTGCCTGTTCGGTCCCGGGGAAGACCTCCTACGAGCAGTACTTC.

The CDR3 coding sequence is TGTGCCAGCAGCGTAGACAGCCTCTCTGGAAACACCATATATTTT. Amino acids: CASSVDSLSGNTIYF. This sequence joins TRBV9 and TRBJ1-3; D unresolved. The germline CDR1 and CDR2 sequences are SGDLS and YYNGEE. CDR3 length: 15 residues. V lost 0 bases, J lost 0 bases, and 7 bases lay in between. Together with reference TRBV9 and TRBJ1-3, the CDR3 gives the full variable domain: DSGVTQTPKHLITATGQRVTLRCSPRSGDLSVYWYQQSLDQGLQFLIQYYNGEERAKGNILERFSAQQFPDLHSELNLSSLELGDSALYFCASSVDSLSGNTIYFGEGSWLTVV.

The V call is TRBV5-1, the J call TRBJ2-7; 9 bases align to TRBD1. The CDR3 runs to 15 residues. J was trimmed by 5 bases and V by 1 base; bases with no gene match: 7. Germline V gives CDR1 SGHRS, CDR2 YFSETQ. The CDR3 coding sequence is TGCGCCAGCAGCTTGTTAACAGGGGGCCTAGACGAGCAGTACTTC. Translation gives CASSLLTGGLDEQYF.

This sequence joins TRBV29-1 and TRBJ2-5; TRBD2 matches at 8 bases. The V segment lost 4 bases and the J segment 5 bases; nucleotides outside the gene matches: 3. Germline lookup yields CDR1 SQVTM and CDR2 ANQGSEA. The CDR3 spans 12 residues. The CDR3 region has the DNA TGCAGCGTTGGGACTAGCCGGGAGACCCAGTACTTC. Translating it yields CSVGTSRETQYF.

This chain connects TRBV5-1 to TRBJ2-5; 9 nucleotides agree with TRBD1. J lost 2 bases, V lost 2 bases, and 4 bases had no gene match. The CDR3 runs to 15 residues. Germline loops: CDR1 SGHRS, CDR2 YFSETQ. CDR3 nucleotides: TGCGCCAGCAGCTTACAGGGGGCGCCTCAAGAGACCCAGTACTTC. It translates to CASSLQGAPQETQYF.

The V and J genes are TRBV25-1 and TRBJ1-4; no definite D call. Germline CDR1 is MGHDK and CDR2 is SYGVNS. The V and J ends lost 3 bases and 7 bases respectively, with 15 bases between them. This CDR3 contains 15 residues. In nucleotides, the CDR3 is TGTGCCAGCAGTGACGACGGGTCTCGTAGTGAAAAACTGTTTTTT. Translated, it gives CASSDDGSRSEKLFF.

CDR3 region: CASSLSGQDQETQYF. The DNA for the CDR3 is TGCGCCAGCAGCCTTAGTGGGCAGGACCAAGAGACCCAGTACTTC. V usage is TRBV4-3 and J usage is TRBJ2-5; no firm D call. V lost 4 bases and J lost 0, with 12 bases in between. The CDR3 has 15 residues. Germline CDR1 reads LGHNA; CDR2 reads YSLEER.

The genes are TRBV7-2 and TRBJ2-2; TRBD1 agrees at 10 bases. V was clipped by 7 bases and J by 5 bases; unmatched bases: 10. CDR3 length equals 16 residues. Germline CDR1 is SGHTA and CDR2 is FQGNSA. DNA for the CDR3: TGTGCCAGCAACTACCTTGGGACAGGGGTTACCGGGGAGCTGTTTTTT. Amino acid sequence: CASNYLGTGVTGELFF. The full variable domain, in which reference TRBV7-2 and TRBJ2-2 provide the parts outside the CDR3, is GAGVSQSPSNKVTEKGKDVELRCDPISGHTALYWYRQSLGQGLEFLIYFQGNSAPDKSGLPSDRFSAERTGGSVSTLTIQRTQQEDSAVYLCASNYLGTGVTGELFFGEGSRLTVL.